What follows describes a single T cell receptor beta chain. Its antigen is currently unknown. CDR1 and CDR2 (germline): SGHAT, FQNNGV. Unmatched junction bases numbered 11, after V lost 4 bases and J lost 7 bases. The CDR3 sequence is 17 residues long. Primers used in a second PCR of about 7 to 11 cycles were a sample-barcoded 5' primer and a J-beta primer mix. TCRdb used MiXCR to reprocess the 5' RACE reads, holding one entry per CDR3 protein. Of roughly 800,000 distinct CDR3 sequences listed, more than 45% were seen once; the top ten hold about 20%. The data were obtained in a study of blood T cells in healthy people across ages. Study-level results: Naive T cell percentage by flow cytometry tracked strongly with beta diversity. Nothing was known about donor CMV status, and this possibly confounded expanded clonotype changes.

The gene calls are TRBV11-2 and TRBJ2-7; TRBD2 matches 15 bases. This TCR was sampled from a man between 25 and 39 years old in good health. Sequenced sample: blood. The CDR3 bases are TGTGCCAGCAGCTCGATGCCGGGACTAGCGGGAGGAAGTGAGCAGTACTTC. This sequence encodes CASSSMPGLAGGSEQYF. The full variable domain, its missing parts supplied by reference TRBV11-2 and TRBJ2-7, is EAGVAQSPRYKIIEKRQSVAFWCNPISGHATLYWYQQILGQGPKLLIQFQNNGVVDDSQLPKDRFSAERLKGVDSTLKIQPAKLEDSAVYLCASSSMPGLAGGSEQYFGPGTRLTVT.